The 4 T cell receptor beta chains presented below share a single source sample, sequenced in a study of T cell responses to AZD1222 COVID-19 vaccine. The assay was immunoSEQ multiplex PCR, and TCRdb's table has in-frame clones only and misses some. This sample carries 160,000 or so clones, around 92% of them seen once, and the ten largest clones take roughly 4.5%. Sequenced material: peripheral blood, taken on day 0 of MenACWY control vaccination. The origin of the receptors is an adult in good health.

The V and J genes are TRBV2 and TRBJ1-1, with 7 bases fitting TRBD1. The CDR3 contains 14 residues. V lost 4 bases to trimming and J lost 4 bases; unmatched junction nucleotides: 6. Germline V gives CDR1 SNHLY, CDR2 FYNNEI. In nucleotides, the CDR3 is TGTGCCAGCAGTGTACGGACAGGAGCCACTGAAGCTTTCTTT. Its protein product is CASSVRTGATEAFF.

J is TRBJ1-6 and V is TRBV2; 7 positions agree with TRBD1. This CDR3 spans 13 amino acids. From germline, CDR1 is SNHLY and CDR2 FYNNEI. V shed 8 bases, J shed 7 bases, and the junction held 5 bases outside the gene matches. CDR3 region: CASSDRENSPLHF. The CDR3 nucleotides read TGTGCCAGCTCTGACAGGGAAAATTCACCCCTCCACTTT.

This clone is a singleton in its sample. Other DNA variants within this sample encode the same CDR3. The CDR3 reads CASTRTGGYGYTF. CDR3 coding DNA: TGTGCCAGCACCCGGACAGGGGGCTATGGCTACACCTTC. V and J are TRBV19 and TRBJ1-2, with TRBD1 identical over 10 bases. Germline V gene lookup returns CDR1 LNHDA and CDR2 SQIVND (reference sequence). There are 13 residues in the CDR3. J lost 4 bases, V lost 9 bases, and 5 bases had no gene match.

The CDR3 DNA sequence: TGTGCCTGGAGGAGGGTAGGGAGCGTTGGCTACACCTTC. Translated, it gives CAWRRVGSVGYTF. The rearrangement uses TRBV30 and TRBJ1-2; D unclear. The germline CDR1 and CDR2 sequences are GTSNPN and SVGIG (reference sequence). Trimming left V 3 bases short and J 7 bases short, with 15 bases between. CDR3 length: 13 amino acids.